This T cell receptor (beta chain) was sequenced during a study of shared clonotypes between healthy human individuals. Study results and caveats: In a few donors, about 5% of naive CD4 clonotypes appeared in common. Clonotypes shared by all four sorted-subset donors had higher generation probabilities than non-shared clonotypes.

V lost 3 bases and J lost 1; bases outside the gene matches: 7. Germline CDR1 is MGHRA and CDR2 is YSYEKL. The CDR3 runs 16 residues. This clone was seen a single time. Its specificity is unknown. Methods used by the authors: For the immunoSEQ data, sequences were junction-only without quality scores, so filtering differed. The protocol was immunoSEQ multiplex PCR, while the TCRdb copy is restricted to in-frame clones and leaves out a portion. That table furnishes V, J and clone size, whereas the DNA furnished D and trimming. Of approximately 2.4 million clones in the sample, roughly 95% are singletons; the top ten hold over 0.1%.

Sequenced sample: naive CD4+ T cells sorted from blood. Subset reported: CD45RA+ positively selected. The chain recombines TRBV4-1 with TRBJ2-7; 9 nucleotides agree with TRBD1. The receptor comes from a man in his late teens or twenties in good health. CDR3 sequence (DNA): TGCGCCAGCAGCCAGGACCTGACAGGGGGGTCCTACGAGCAGTACTTC. Protein: CASSQDLTGGSYEQYF.